This TCR beta chain was profiled in a study of CD8+CD57+ T cells in acquired aplastic anemia. Overall study: When averaged, DNA from sorted CD4+ and CD8+ cells came to 3.2 ug. Study conclusions and caveats: Patients and controls were not found to differ significantly in CD8+ Simpson's diversity. There were over 25 CD8+ CDR3 sequences that occurred in both patients and controls.

Only a few counts were recorded for this clonotype. The antigen remains unidentified. CDR1 is SQVTM, CDR2 ANQGSEA, per germline. V was clipped by 5 bases and J by 6 bases; unmatched bases: 7. CDR3 length: 12 amino acids. Profiling of TCR beta VDJ combinations and CDR3 sequences used genomic DNA as template. TCRdb called the reads again in MiXCR, with one record for every CDR3 protein. The sample holds hundreds of thousands of distinct CDR3 sequences, roughly 64% seen once. The sample consisted of sorted CD4+, CD8+, or CD8+CD57+ T cells (not recorded which) from PBMCs. This receptor was obtained from a human donor in good health, serving as a control. The chain recombines TRBV29-1 with TRBJ2-7; TRBD1 aligns across 7 bases. CDR3 amino acids: CSVHRGSGEQYF. The CDR3, as DNA: TGCAGCGTTCACAGGGGTTCGGGCGAGCAGTACTTC.